Listed here is a single T cell receptor (beta chain). The target antigen is unknown. These data belong to a study of cytomegalovirus exposure and HLA in healthy donors. Overall study context: From donors who were HLA-typed, an early data release held about 85 million unique TCRs. Overall study results and limits: A previous analysis found most TCR beta V segments productive roughly 87% or roughly 30% of the time. Among TCR beta chains, those listed as cytomegalovirus-associated numbered over 150. The study found most TCR sequences rare, yet found some public TCRs in many donors.

A multiplex PCR was run with 60 Vbeta primers and 13 Jbeta primers. Measured with immunoSEQ multiplex PCR; TCRdb has only the in-frame clones, and not every one. The table shows 100,000 to 150,000 clones, with approximately 78% occurring only once. CDR3 length: 16 amino acids. V gave up 2 bases and J gave up 3 bases; unmatched junction bases: 9. Germline CDR1 reads SGHRS; CDR2 reads YFSETQ. The TCR originated in a woman in her thirties or forties in good health and CMV-seronegative. The sequenced sample was PBMCs. The genes are TRBV5-1 and TRBJ2-3; 7 positions match TRBD2. CDR3 amino acids: CASSLWGRAGTDTQYF. In DNA form, the CDR3 reads TGCGCCAGCAGCTTATGGGGGAGGGCCGGTACAGATACGCAGTATTTT.